This entry describes one TCR beta chain. The CDR3 is 12 amino acids. The germline V gene has CDR1 LGHNA and CDR2 YNFKEQ. V lost 4 bases to trimming and J lost 6 bases, with 9 bases between them. Sequencing used immunoSEQ multiplex PCR; TCRdb keeps in-frame clones, though not all of them. The sample lists nearly 600,000 clones; just under 97% were seen once. Positive CCR7 selection of CD45RO-negative cells yielded the naive CD8 cells, and terminally differentiated effector memory CD45RA+ cells were excluded. The data were obtained in a study of shared clonotypes between healthy human individuals. This TCR derives from a woman in her twenties or thirties in good health. The sample was naive CD8+ T cells sorted from blood. The gene calls are TRBV4-2 and TRBJ2-5; D is ambiguous. The CDR3 sequence: CASSPNLQTQYF. CDR3 DNA: TGTGCCAGCAGCCCCAACCTGCAGACCCAGTACTTC.